The 26 T cell receptor beta chains in this list originate from one sample, sequenced in a study of shared clonotypes between healthy human individuals (dated by TCRdb to 2020 to 2022). Receptors were amplified or captured by the immunoSEQ multiplex PCR assay. TCRdb's version of the immuneACCESS table is confined to in-frame rearrangements and falls short of the full clone set. An unresolved V gene accounts for under half of the shortfall where checked; the remainder is of unknown origin. Counted in this sample were about 2,500,000 clones; around 94% of them appeared once. The top ten hold roughly 0.14% of the sample. The specimen sequenced was naive CD4+ T cells sorted from blood. The cell subset or site label for this specimen denotes: CD45RA+ positively selected. The receptors shown here come from a man in his late teens or twenties in good health.

The chain combines TRBV12-5 with TRBJ2-6; no firm D call. The CDR3 has 13 residues. Germline V gene sequence: CDR1 LGHNT, CDR2 FRNRAP. V lost 4 bases, J lost 1 base, and 2 bases lay in between. CDR3 bases: TGTGCTAGTGGTTATTCTGGGGCCAACGTCCTGACTTTC. Translated: CASGYSGANVLTF.

V usage is TRBV19 and J usage is TRBJ1-4, with unresolved D. The V and J ends lost 5 bases and 5 bases respectively, with 12 bases between them. Per germline, CDR1 LNHDA and CDR2 SQIVND (reference sequence). CDR3 length: 14 residues. The CDR3, as DNA: TGTGCCAGTAGTTTGTCACTGTACAATGAAAAACTGTTTTTT. Translation: CASSLSLYNEKLFF.

The genes are TRBV9 and TRBJ2-5, with D unclear. This CDR3 has 16 residues. V was trimmed by 0 bases and J by 1 base, leaving 13 bases between them. CDR1 and CDR2 (germline): SGDLS, YYNGEE. CDR3: CASSVAIGPLQETQYF. The CDR3 DNA sequence: TGTGCCAGCAGCGTAGCAATAGGACCCCTCCAAGAGACCCAGTACTTC.

This chain uses TRBV19 with TRBJ1-2; 7 bases match TRBD1. The CDR3 loop spans 13 amino acids. CDR1 and CDR2 from the germline V gene are LNHDA and SQIVND (reference sequence). Losses at the gene ends were 8 bases for V and 13 bases for J; bases not matched to a gene: 16. The DNA for the CDR3 is TGTGCCAGTGGCCCCCGGGACAGACTATTTTTCACCTTC. It yields the protein CASGPRDRLFFTF.

V and J are TRBV10-2 and TRBJ1-2; no clear D. Trimming shortened V by 4 bases and J by 8 bases, and 17 bases separated the two germline ends. CDR1 is WSHSY, CDR2 SAAADI, per germline. This CDR3 region has 14 residues. The CDR3 region is CASSVERPLSGYTF. For the CDR3, the DNA is TGCGCCAGCAGTGTGGAACGGCCCCTTTCGGGCTACACCTTC.

This clone was counted once. The V call is TRBV29-1, the J call TRBJ1-1; D perhaps matches TRBD1 (6 bases). The length of the CDR3 is 13 residues. CDR1 is SQVTM, CDR2 ANQGSEA, per germline. V gave up 5 bases and J gave up 0 bases, with 10 bases separating them. The CDR3 sequence is CSVSDRMNTEAFF. Here the CDR3 DNA reads TGCAGCGTTTCTGACAGGATGAACACTGAAGCTTTCTTT.

The chain links TRBV7-3 to TRBJ2-6, with D possibly TRBD1 on 6 matching bases. The V gene's germline CDR1 is SGHTA and CDR2 FQGTGA. This CDR3 is built from 18 residues. V was pared by 2 bases and J by 2 bases, with 16 bases between. The CDR3, as DNA: TGTGCCAGCAGCTTACACCAGGGGCTTTTGGCTGGGGCCAACGTCCTGACTTTC. It specifies CASSLHQGLLAGANVLTF.

This clone has just one count. The rearrangement links TRBV18 to TRBJ2-2; D is uncertain. V was shortened by 3 bases and J by 3 bases, with 11 bases between the two germline ends. Germline V gene sequence: CDR1 KGHSH, CDR2 LQKENI. This CDR3 is 15 amino acids long. CDR3 region: CASSPPAGDTGELFF. For the CDR3, the DNA is TGTGCCAGCTCACCTCCGGCTGGAGACACCGGGGAGCTGTTTTTT.

The genes are TRBV5-1 and TRBJ2-1; the match to TRBD2 covers 8 bases. This CDR3 comprises 15 residues. Trimming at V came to 4 bases and at J to 8 bases, leaving 11 bases not matched to a gene. CDR1 and CDR2 (germline): SGHRS, YFSETQ. CDR3 nucleotides: TGCGCCAGCAGCCTAGCGGGCGGATCGATCGATGAGCAGTTCTTC. Amino acids: CASSLAGGSIDEQFF.

The table lists this clone with a few counts. This chain uses TRBV6-5 with TRBJ1-2; tentative D call: TRBD1 (5 bases). Germline CDR1 and CDR2: MNHEY and SVGAGI. Trimming removed 7 bases from V and 8 bases from J, with 17 bases in between. The CDR3 has 13 amino acids. The CDR3 region is CASNRDGLDGYTF. The CDR3 DNA reads TGTGCCAGCAATCGGGACGGCTTAGACGGCTACACCTTC.

V and J are TRBV6-5 and TRBJ2-7, with 10 bases identical to TRBD2. The V segment lost 2 bases and the J segment 3 bases; nucleotides outside the gene matches: 4. CDR3 length: 15 amino acids. The germline CDR1 and CDR2 sequences are MNHEY and SVGAGI. CDR3 residues: CASSYTTSGDYEQYF. As DNA, the CDR3 is TGTGCCAGCAGTTACACAACTAGCGGGGACTACGAGCAGTACTTC.

In this sample, this clone turned up once. The chain employs TRBV19 and TRBJ2-7; D ambiguous. The CDR3 covers 14 residues. With 4 bases removed from V and 1 base from J, the gap between germline ends came to 11 bases. CDR1 LNHDA and CDR2 SQIVND come from the germline V gene (reference sequence). The CDR3, as DNA: TGTGCCAGTAGTACCCAGGACGGATCCTACGAGCAGTACTTC. Translating it yields CASSTQDGSYEQYF.

The rearrangement links TRBV5-1 to TRBJ2-1; D is uncertain. V dropped 3 bases and J dropped 9 bases, with 19 bases sitting between them. Germline CDR1 is SGHRS and CDR2 is YFSETQ. The length of the CDR3 is 15 residues. The DNA of the CDR3 is TGCGCCAGCAGCTCTACGTCCCAGCTCCACCTTGAGCAGTTCTTC. As protein: CASSSTSQLHLEQFF.

The chain links TRBV5-1 to TRBJ1-6; no clear D. The length of the CDR3 is 16 residues. CDR1 SGHRS and CDR2 YFSETQ come from the germline V gene. The V end was cut by 0 bases, the J end by 8 bases, with 15 bases between. The CDR3 region is CASSLGGSGRDSPLHF. For the CDR3, the DNA is TGCGCCAGCAGCTTGGGAGGTTCGGGCCGAGATTCACCCCTCCACTTT.

This chain links TRBV30 with TRBJ1-4, with 7 bases fitting TRBD1. The CDR3 has 15 residues. In germline, CDR1 is GTSNPN, CDR2 SVGIG (reference sequence). Trimming took 3 bases from V and 2 from J; bases not matched to a gene: 6. CDR3 protein: CAWSLGGITNEKLFF. The CDR3 nucleotides read TGTGCCTGGAGCCTAGGGGGCATCACTAATGAAAAACTGTTTTTT.

The chain uses TRBV18 and TRBJ2-3, with 9 bases identical to TRBD2. V trimming: 3 bases; J trimming: 1 base; junction bases outside the gene matches: 11. The CDR3 is 18 residues long. Looked up from germline, CDR1 is KGHSH and CDR2 is LQKENI. CDR3 in DNA: TGTGCCAGCTCACCTAACAGGGGCTTAGCGGGAGGCACAGATACGCAGTATTTT. Protein: CASSPNRGLAGGTDTQYF. Full variable domain (remainder filled in from reference TRBV18 and TRBJ2-3): NAGVMQNPRHLVRRRGQEARLRCSPMKGHSHVYWYRQLPEEGLKFMVYLQKENIIDESGMPKERFSAEFPKEGPSILRIQQVVRGDSAAYFCASSPNRGLAGGTDTQYFGPGTRLTVL.

This clone was seen a handful of times. This chain links TRBV2 with TRBJ1-1; 7 nucleotides match TRBD1. CDR3 length: 14 residues. Germline lookup yields CDR1 SNHLY and CDR2 FYNNEI. With V trimmed by 6 bases and J by 1 base, 5 bases remained unmatched. The DNA for the CDR3 is TGTGCCAGCAGATGGGACAGACCGAACACTGAAGCTTTCTTT. Protein product: CASRWDRPNTEAFF.

Comment on this clone: Distinct nucleotide sequences in the sample also encode this CDR3. V gene TRBV27 combines with J gene TRBJ2-7; perhaps D is TRBD1 or TRBD2 (7 bases each). The V gene lost 3 bases and the J gene lost 1 base, with 10 bases spanning the gap. The V gene's germline CDR1 is MNHEY and CDR2 SMNVEV (reference sequence). The CDR3 totals 14 residues. The CDR3 DNA follows: TGTGCCAGCAGTTTGCAGGGGGGGTCCTACGAGCAGTACTTC. It specifies CASSLQGGSYEQYF.

CDR3: CASSLAGATISPLHF. The CDR3 nucleotides read TGCGCCAGCAGCTTGGCAGGGGCCACTATCTCACCCCTCCACTTT. The chain employs TRBV5-1 and TRBJ1-6; the D gene is possibly TRBD1 (6 bases). The length of the CDR3 is 15 residues. The V end was cut by 0 bases, the J end by 10 bases, with 14 bases between. Per germline, CDR1 SGHRS and CDR2 YFSETQ.

The chain couples TRBV30 to TRBJ2-7, with 8 bases aligning to TRBD1. This CDR3 spans 14 amino acids. V lost 2 bases and J lost 1; bases outside the gene matches: 4. The germline gives CDR1 GTSNPN, CDR2 SVGIG (reference sequence). This CDR3 reads CAWSRTGKSYEQYF. The CDR3 nucleotides are TGTGCCTGGAGTAGGACAGGGAAGTCCTACGAGCAGTACTTC.

A word on this clone: The same CDR3 also results from other DNA sequences found in this sample. V gene TRBV5-1 combines with J gene TRBJ1-1; D is unresolved. The CDR3 runs 14 residues. V gave up 4 bases and J gave up 1 base, with 11 bases separating them. The germline gives CDR1 SGHRS, CDR2 YFSETQ. In nucleotides, the CDR3 is TGCGCCAGCAGCCCGCGGTCGGGGAACACTGAAGCTTTCTTT. Amino acids: CASSPRSGNTEAFF. The full variable domain, completed using reference TRBV5-1 and TRBJ1-1, is KAGVTQTPRYLIKTRGQQVTLSCSPISGHRSVSWYQQTPGQGLQFLFEYFSETQRNKGNFPGRFSGRQFSNSRSEMNVSTLELGDSALYLCASSPRSGNTEAFFGQGTRLTVV.

As regards this clone: Distinct nucleotide sequences in the sample also encode this CDR3. The chain links TRBV30 to TRBJ1-4; D is uncertain. Trimming pared 0 bases from V and 7 bases from J, leaving 6 bases between. The germline V gene encodes CDR1 GTSNPN and CDR2 SVGIG (reference sequence). The CDR3 loop spans 12 amino acids. The CDR3 sequence is CAWSVQGEKLFF. The CDR3 DNA sequence: TGTGCCTGGAGTGTACAAGGTGAAAAACTGTTTTTT. Full variable domain (outside the CDR3, taken from reference TRBV30 and TRBJ1-4): SQTIHQWPATLVQPVGSPLSLECTVEGTSNPNLYWYRQAAGRGLQLLFYSVGIGQISSEVPQNLSASRPQDRQFILSSKKLLLSDSGFYLCAWSVQGEKLFFGSGTQLSVL.

The V call is TRBV6-6, the J call TRBJ1-2, with a tentative D call TRBD1 (5 bases). Deletions cut 0 bases from V and 6 bases from J, with 17 bases between. The CDR3 spans 16 residues. Germline CDR1 reads MNHNY; CDR2 reads SVGAGI (reference sequence). CDR3 in DNA: TGTGCCAGCAGTTACTCGAAAGGCGCTCGAGGGGATGGCTACACCTTC. It encodes CASSYSKGARGDGYTF.

This sequence joins TRBV6-1 and TRBJ2-1; D tentatively fits TRBD1 or TRBD2 (6 bases each). Looked up from germline, CDR1 is MNHNS and CDR2 is SASEGT. There are 15 residues in the CDR3. The V and J ends lost 3 bases and 4 bases respectively, with 13 bases between them. The CDR3 sequence is CASSESWGAYNEQFF. As DNA, the CDR3 is TGTGCCAGCAGTGAGTCATGGGGGGCGTACAATGAGCAGTTCTTC.

This clone has just one count. The chain joins TRBV7-6 to TRBJ2-1; D possibly corresponds to TRBD2 (6 bases). CDR3 length: 15 residues. The V gene's germline CDR1 is SGHVS and CDR2 FNYEAQ. V lost 1 base and J lost 9, with 16 bases in between. CDR3 region: CASSLGTGIGSEQFF. The CDR3 coding sequence is TGTGCCAGCAGCTTAGGGACTGGTATCGGGAGTGAGCAGTTCTTC.

The V and J genes are TRBV7-2 and TRBJ2-4; unclear D gene. The V and J ends lost 4 bases and 0 bases respectively, with 16 bases between them. This CDR3 has 17 amino acids. The germline gives CDR1 SGHTA, CDR2 FQGNSA. CDR3 protein: CASSSARGQLAKNIQYF. The DNA for the CDR3 is TGTGCCAGCAGCTCCGCCCGTGGCCAATTAGCCAAAAACATTCAGTACTTC.